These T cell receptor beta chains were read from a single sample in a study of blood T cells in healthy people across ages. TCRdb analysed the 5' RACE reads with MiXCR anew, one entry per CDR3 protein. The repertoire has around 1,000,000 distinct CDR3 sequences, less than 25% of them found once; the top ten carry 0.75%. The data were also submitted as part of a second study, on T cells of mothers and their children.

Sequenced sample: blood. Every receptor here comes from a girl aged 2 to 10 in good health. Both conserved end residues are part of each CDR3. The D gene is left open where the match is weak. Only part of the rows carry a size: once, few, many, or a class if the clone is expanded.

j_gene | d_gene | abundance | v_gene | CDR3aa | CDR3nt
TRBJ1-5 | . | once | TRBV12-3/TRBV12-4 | CASSGTPLANQPQHF | TGTGCCTCGTCCGGGACCCCGCTGGCAAATCAGCCCCAGCATTTT
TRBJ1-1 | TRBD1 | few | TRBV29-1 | CSALTGTEAFF | TGCAGCGCTCTGACAGGGACTGAAGCTTTCTTT
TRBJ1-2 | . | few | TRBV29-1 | CSVESTLGLNGYTF | TGCAGCGTTGAATCTACCTTGGGGCTAAATGGCTACACCTTC
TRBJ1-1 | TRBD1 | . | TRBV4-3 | CASSQVSTGETEAFF | TGCGCCAGCAGCCAAGTATCCACAGGGGAAACTGAAGCTTTCTTT
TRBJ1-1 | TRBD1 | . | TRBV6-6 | CASSLTHRDRLKAFF | TGTGCCAGCAGTCTCACCCACCGGGACAGGCTTAAAGCTTTCTTT
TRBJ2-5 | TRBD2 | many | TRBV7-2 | CASSLLAGAETQYF | TGTGCCAGCAGCTTATTAGCGGGAGCCGAGACCCAGTACTTC
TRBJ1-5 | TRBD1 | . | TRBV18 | CASSPNGQVQPQHF | TGTGCCAGCTCACCAAATGGACAGGTGCAGCCCCAGCATTTT
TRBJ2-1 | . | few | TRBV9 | CASSAQPESEQFF | TGTGCCAGCAGCGCTCAACCCGAAAGCGAGCAGTTCTTC
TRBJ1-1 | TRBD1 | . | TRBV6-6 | CASRQGKTEAFF | TGTGCCAGCCGACAGGGTAAAACTGAAGCTTTCTTT
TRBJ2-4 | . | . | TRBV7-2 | CASSSRGSKNIQYF | TGTGCCAGCAGCTCACGGGGGTCCAAAAACATTCAGTACTTC
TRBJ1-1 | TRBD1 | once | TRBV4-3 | CASRQGGGGTEAFF | TGCGCCAGCAGGCAGGGGGGGGGAGGCACTGAAGCTTTCTTT
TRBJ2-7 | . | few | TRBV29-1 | CSVAGLEDQYEQYF | TGCAGCGTTGCTGGGCTAGAAGATCAGTACGAGCAGTACTTC
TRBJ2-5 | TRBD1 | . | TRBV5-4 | CASSLKGGAETQYF | TGTGCCAGCAGCTTAAAAGGGGGCGCAGAGACCCAGTACTTC
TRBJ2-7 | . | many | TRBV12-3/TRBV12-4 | CASSPRDAYEQYF | TGTGCCAGCAGTCCCCGGGACGCCTACGAGCAGTACTTC
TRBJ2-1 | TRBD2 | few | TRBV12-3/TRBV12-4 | CASSLKRGAGGPGNEQFF | TGTGCCAGCAGTTTAAAAAGGGGGGCGGGAGGGCCGGGCAATGAGCAGTTCTTC
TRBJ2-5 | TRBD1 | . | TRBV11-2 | CASSLAVRGLETQYF | TGTGCCAGCAGCTTAGCTGTTAGGGGGCTTGAGACCCAGTACTTC
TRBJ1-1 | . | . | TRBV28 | CASSVTGQGGEAFF | TGTGCCAGCAGTGTGACAGGCCAGGGTGGTGAAGCTTTCTTT
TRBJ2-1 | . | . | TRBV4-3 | CASSPQGNQVPYNEQFF | TGCGCCAGCAGCCCCCAGGGGAATCAGGTACCCTACAATGAGCAGTTCTTC
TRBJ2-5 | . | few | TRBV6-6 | CASIPDWYQETQYF | TGTGCCAGCATCCCCGATTGGTACCAAGAGACCCAGTACTTC
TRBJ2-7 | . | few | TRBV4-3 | CASSQGVTSSYEQYF | TGCGCCAGCAGCCAGGGAGTCACGAGCTCCTACGAGCAGTACTTC
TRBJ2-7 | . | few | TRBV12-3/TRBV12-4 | CASSLSRSLGEQYF | TGTGCCAGCAGTTTGTCGAGATCCCTGGGGGAGCAGTACTTC
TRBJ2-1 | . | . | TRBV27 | CTSSPLGGVSGYNEQFF | TGTACCAGCAGTCCACTGGGAGGAGTAAGCGGCTACAATGAGCAGTTCTTC
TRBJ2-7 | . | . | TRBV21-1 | CASSKLGEYSYEQYF | TGTGCCAGCAGCAAACTCGGGGAGTACTCCTACGAGCAGTACTTC
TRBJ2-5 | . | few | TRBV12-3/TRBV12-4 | CASSLRGKEETQYF | TGTGCCAGCAGTTTAAGGGGGAAAGAAGAGACCCAGTACTTC
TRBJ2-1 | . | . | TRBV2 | CASITTGQEQFF | TGTGCCAGCATAACTACGGGACAAGAGCAGTTCTTC
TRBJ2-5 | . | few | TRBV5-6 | CASSPRGRKTQYF | TGTGCCAGCAGCCCACGGGGGCGAAAGACCCAGTACTTC
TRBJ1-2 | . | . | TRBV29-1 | CSVPRMDNYGYTF | TGCAGCGTACCCAGGATGGATAACTATGGCTACACCTTC
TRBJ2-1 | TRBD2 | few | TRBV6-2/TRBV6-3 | CASSNPRGGGGQIYNEQFF | TGTGCCAGCAGCAACCCCCGGGGTGGCGGGGGGCAGATATACAATGAGCAGTTCTTC
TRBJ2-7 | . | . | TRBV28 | CASSPYTQSYEQYF | TGTGCCAGCAGTCCGTACACCCAATCCTACGAGCAGTACTTC
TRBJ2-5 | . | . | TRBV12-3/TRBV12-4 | CASSLEGGWVETQYF | TGTGCCAGCAGTTTGGAGGGGGGGTGGGTAGAGACCCAGTACTTC
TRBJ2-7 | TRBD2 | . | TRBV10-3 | CAIRDLAGNNSYEQYF | TGTGCCATCAGAGATCTAGCGGGGAACAACTCCTACGAGCAGTACTTC
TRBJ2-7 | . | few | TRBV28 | CASSSSSVRWEQYF | TGTGCCAGCAGTTCCTCTTCAGTCCGCTGGGAGCAGTACTTC
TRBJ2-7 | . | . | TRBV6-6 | CASSQIQGRSYEQYF | TGTGCCAGCAGTCAGATACAGGGTCGCTCCTACGAGCAGTACTTC
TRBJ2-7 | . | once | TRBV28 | CASSFAPRFGRYEQYF | TGTGCCAGCAGTTTCGCCCCCCGGTTCGGGCGCTACGAGCAGTACTTC
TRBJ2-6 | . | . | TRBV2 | CASSWASGANVLTF | TGTGCCAGCAGTTGGGCCTCTGGGGCCAACGTCCTGACTTTC
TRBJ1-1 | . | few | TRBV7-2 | CASSLGSAGAFF | TGTGCCAGCAGCTTAGGGTCGGCTGGAGCTTTCTTT
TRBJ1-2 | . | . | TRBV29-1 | CSVALSSAYGYTF | TGCAGCGTTGCCCTGTCCTCCGCCTATGGCTACACCTTC
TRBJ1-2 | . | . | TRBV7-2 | CASSTAGGVRWGYTF | TGTGCCAGCAGCACCGCGGGAGGCGTTAGATGGGGCTACACCTTC